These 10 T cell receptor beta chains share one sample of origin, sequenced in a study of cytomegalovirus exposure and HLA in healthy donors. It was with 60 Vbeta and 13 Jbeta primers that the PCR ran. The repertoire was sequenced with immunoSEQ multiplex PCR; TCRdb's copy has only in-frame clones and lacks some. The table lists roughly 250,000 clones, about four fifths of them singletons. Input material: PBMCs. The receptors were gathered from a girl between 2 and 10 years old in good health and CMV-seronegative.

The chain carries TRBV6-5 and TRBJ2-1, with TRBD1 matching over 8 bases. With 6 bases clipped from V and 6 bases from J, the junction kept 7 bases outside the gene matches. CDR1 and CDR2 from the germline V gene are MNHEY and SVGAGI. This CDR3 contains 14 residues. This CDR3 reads CASRDDRGGNEQFF. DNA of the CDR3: TGTGCCAGCAGAGATGACAGGGGAGGCAATGAGCAGTTCTTC.

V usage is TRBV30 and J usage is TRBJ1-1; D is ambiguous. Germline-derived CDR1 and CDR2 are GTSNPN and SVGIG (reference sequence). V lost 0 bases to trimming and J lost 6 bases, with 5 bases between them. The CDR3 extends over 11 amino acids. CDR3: CAWSVLPEAFF. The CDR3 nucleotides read TGTGCCTGGAGTGTACTCCCTGAAGCTTTCTTT.

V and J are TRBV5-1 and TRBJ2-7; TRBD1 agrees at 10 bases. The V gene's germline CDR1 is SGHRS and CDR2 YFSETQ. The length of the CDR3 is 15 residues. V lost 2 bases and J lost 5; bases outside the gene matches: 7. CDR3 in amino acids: CASSFRDRGFHEQYF. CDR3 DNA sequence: TGCGCCAGCAGCTTCCGGGACAGGGGTTTTCACGAGCAGTACTTC.

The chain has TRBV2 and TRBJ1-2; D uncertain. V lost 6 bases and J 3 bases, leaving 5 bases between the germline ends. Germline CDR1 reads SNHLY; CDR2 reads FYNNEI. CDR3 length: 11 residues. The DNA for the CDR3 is TGTGCCAGCAGGGCTTACTATGGCTACACCTTC. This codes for CASRAYYGYTF.

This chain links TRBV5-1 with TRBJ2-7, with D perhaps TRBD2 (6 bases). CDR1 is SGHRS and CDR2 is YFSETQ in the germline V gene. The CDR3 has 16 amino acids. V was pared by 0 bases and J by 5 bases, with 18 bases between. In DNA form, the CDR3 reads TGCGCCAGCAGCTTGGGCTTCGGGAGCTCCAGAAACGAGCAGTACTTC. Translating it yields CASSLGFGSSRNEQYF.

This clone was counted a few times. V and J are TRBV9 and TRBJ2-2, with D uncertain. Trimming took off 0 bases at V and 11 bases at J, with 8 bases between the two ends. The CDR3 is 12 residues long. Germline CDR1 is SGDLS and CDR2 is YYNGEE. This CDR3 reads CASSVVPSELFF. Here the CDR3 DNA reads TGTGCCAGCAGCGTAGTCCCAAGCGAGCTGTTTTTT.

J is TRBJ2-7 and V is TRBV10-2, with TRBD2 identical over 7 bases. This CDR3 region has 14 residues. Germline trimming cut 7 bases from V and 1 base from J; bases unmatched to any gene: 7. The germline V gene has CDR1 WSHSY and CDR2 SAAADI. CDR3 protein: CASMGGRNSYEQYF. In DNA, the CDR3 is TGCGCCAGCATGGGCGGGAGAAATTCCTACGAGCAGTACTTC.

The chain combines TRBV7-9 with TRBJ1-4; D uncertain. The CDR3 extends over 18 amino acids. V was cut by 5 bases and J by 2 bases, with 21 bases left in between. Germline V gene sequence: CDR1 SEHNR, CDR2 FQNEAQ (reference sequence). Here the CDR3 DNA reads TGTGCCAGCAGCGAGACCCCCGTAGCGGGATATACTAATGAAAAACTGTTTTTT. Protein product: CASSETPVAGYTNEKLFF.

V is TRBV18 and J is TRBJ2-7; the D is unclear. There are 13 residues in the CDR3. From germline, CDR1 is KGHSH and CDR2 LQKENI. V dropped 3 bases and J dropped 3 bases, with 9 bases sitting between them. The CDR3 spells CASSPNSIYEQYF. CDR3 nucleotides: TGTGCCAGCTCACCTAACAGTATCTACGAGCAGTACTTC.

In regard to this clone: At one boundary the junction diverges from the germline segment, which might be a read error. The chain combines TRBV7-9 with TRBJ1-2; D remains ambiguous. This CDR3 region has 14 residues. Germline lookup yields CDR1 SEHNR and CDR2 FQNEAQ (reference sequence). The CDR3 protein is CAGSLSAGLYGYTF. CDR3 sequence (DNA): TGTGCCGGCAGCTTAAGCGCAGGACTCTATGGCTACACCTTC.